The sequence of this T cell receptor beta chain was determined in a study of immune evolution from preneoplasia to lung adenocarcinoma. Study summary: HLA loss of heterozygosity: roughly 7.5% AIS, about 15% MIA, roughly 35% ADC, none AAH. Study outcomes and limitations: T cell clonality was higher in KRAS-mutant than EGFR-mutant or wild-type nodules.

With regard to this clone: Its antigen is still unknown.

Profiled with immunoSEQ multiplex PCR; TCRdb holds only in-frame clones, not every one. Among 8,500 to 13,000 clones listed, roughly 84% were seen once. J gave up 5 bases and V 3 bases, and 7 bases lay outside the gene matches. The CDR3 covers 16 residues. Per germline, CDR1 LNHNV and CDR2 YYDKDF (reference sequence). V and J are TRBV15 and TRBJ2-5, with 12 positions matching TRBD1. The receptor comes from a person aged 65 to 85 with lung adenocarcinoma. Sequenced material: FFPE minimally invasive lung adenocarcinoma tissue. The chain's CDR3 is CATSSVGTGGRETQYF. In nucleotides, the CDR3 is TGTGCCACCAGCAGCGTAGGGACAGGGGGCCGGGAGACCCAGTACTTC.